This T cell receptor beta chain was sequenced in a study of cytomegalovirus exposure and HLA in healthy donors. PCR used 60 Vbeta primers and 13 Jbeta primers. Only in-frame clones appear in the TCRdb table, and some are missing; sequencing was by immunoSEQ multiplex PCR. Of around 80,000 clones listed, approximately 78% are singletons. This clone was picked up a small number of times. The antigen is unknown. The sample has other DNA sequences that encode this CDR3 too. Findings and limits, study-wide: Analysis performed later found around 15,000 TCR beta sequences associated with HLA alleles at 0.05 false discovery rate. Equally common other TCR beta chains were less clonally expanded than HLA-associated ones, a later analysis found. Most observed TCR sequences were rare, whereas some public TCRs were detected in many donors. Later on, a genetic analysis was performed. It linked a missense variant in DCLRE1C with V- and J-gene trimming of TCR beta.

The germline V gene has CDR1 SEHNR and CDR2 FQNEAQ (reference sequence). Losses at the gene ends were 1 base for V and 3 bases for J; bases not matched to a gene: 2. The CDR3 runs to 14 residues. The receptor was isolated from a man aged 35 to 55 in good health and CMV-seronegative. V is TRBV7-9 and J is TRBJ2-5, with 7 bases fitting TRBD2. The source material was PBMCs. This chain's CDR3 is CASSLDRGEETQYF. Here the CDR3 DNA reads TGTGCCAGCAGCTTAGATCGGGGGGAAGAGACCCAGTACTTC.